This T cell receptor beta chain was obtained from a study of PD-1 blockade in classical Hodgkin lymphoma. Trimming took 6 bases from V and 4 from J, leaving 15 bases between them. Germline CDR1 LNHDA, CDR2 SQIVND (reference sequence). The CDR3 consists of 14 residues. Assay used: immunoSEQ multiplex PCR; TCRdb lists only in-frame clones, some missing. The sample lists about 99,000 clones; 81% were seen once. All the patients suffered relapse after autologous stem cell transplantation, and brentuximab vedotin exposure differed. Sequencing used peripheral blood mononuclear cells (PBMCs), obtained before the second cycle of nivolumab. The V and J genes are TRBV19 and TRBJ1-2; D gene unclear. This clonotype was obtained from a human donor with classical Hodgkin lymphoma. CDR3 region: CASSILEGRYGYTF. CDR3 bases: TGTGCCAGTAGCATCCTGGAGGGCCGCTATGGCTACACCTTC.